These 29 T cell receptor beta chains originate from one sample sequenced in a study of T cell responses to AZD1222 COVID-19 vaccine. Clones were sequenced by immunoSEQ multiplex PCR, and TCRdb holds only the in-frame ones, with some missing. The table has some 110,000 clones, 85% to 90% seen once; the top ten hold around 17%. The starting material was peripheral blood, obtained 28 days after the second AZD1222 dose. The source of these receptors is an adult who received the AZD1222 COVID-19 vaccine.

The chain uses TRBV6-1 and TRBJ2-7, with D perhaps matching TRBD1 or TRBD2 (5 bases each). V was trimmed by 3 bases and J by 2 bases, leaving 8 bases between them. Per germline, CDR1 MNHNS and CDR2 SASEGT. The CDR3 is made up of 13 amino acids. The CDR3 DNA reads TGTGCCAGCAGTGACGGGACGCCCTACGAGCAGTACTTC. This gives the protein CASSDGTPYEQYF.

The chain combines TRBV2 with TRBJ2-1, with D perhaps matching TRBD2 (5 bases). The V and J ends lost 7 bases and 0 bases respectively, with 10 bases between them. CDR1 is SNHLY, CDR2 FYNNEI, per germline. This CDR3 contains 14 residues. The CDR3 reads CASTQTSSYNEQFF. Here the CDR3 DNA reads TGTGCCAGCACCCAAACTAGCTCCTACAATGAGCAGTTCTTC.

V usage is TRBV3-1 (or the pseudogene TRBV3-2) and J usage is TRBJ1-2; D is undetermined. Germline CDR1 and CDR2: LGHDT and YNNKEL (reference sequence). V lost 1 base, J lost 4 bases, and 13 bases lay in between. The CDR3 is 15 amino acids. CDR3 residues: CASSQGRSRLYGYTF. The CDR3, as DNA: TGTGCCAGCAGCCAAGGGAGGAGCAGACTCTATGGCTACACCTTC.

The chain carries TRBV29-1 and TRBJ1-1; no clear D. CDR1 and CDR2 (germline): SQVTM, ANQGSEA. The CDR3 consists of 13 residues. Trimming left V 7 bases short and J 0 bases short, with 12 bases between. CDR3 sequence reads: CSGREQMNTEAFF. As DNA, the CDR3 is TGCAGCGGGAGGGAACAGATGAACACTGAAGCTTTCTTT. Complete variable domain (other parts from reference TRBV29-1 and TRBJ1-1): SAVISQKPSRDICQRGTSLTIQCQVDSQVTMMFWYRQQPGQSLTLIATANQGSEATYESGFVIDKFPISRPNLTFSTLTVSNMSPEDSSIYLCSGREQMNTEAFFGQGTRLTVV.

V is TRBV18 and J is TRBJ2-1; D is perhaps TRBD2 (5 bases). The germline V gene has CDR1 KGHSH and CDR2 LQKENI. The CDR3 contains 17 residues. V was pared by 2 bases and J by 6 bases, with 20 bases between. CDR3 in amino acids: CASSPGVGRELGNEQFF. The CDR3 nucleotides read TGTGCCAGCTCACCAGGTGTGGGTCGGGAACTCGGCAATGAGCAGTTCTTC.

This clone was counted only a few times. The rearrangement joins TRBV19 to TRBJ1-2, with no clear D. Germline CDR1 is LNHDA and CDR2 is SQIVND (reference sequence). The CDR3 is 15 residues long. V lost 7 bases and J lost 7, with 22 bases in between. CDR3 loop: CASTQVESSVGGYTF. The CDR3 DNA follows: TGTGCCAGTACCCAGGTGGAGTCTAGCGTTGGTGGCTACACCTTC.

The chain is built from TRBV6-5 and TRBJ2-3, with 9 bases that match TRBD2. Looked up from germline, CDR1 is MNHEY and CDR2 is SVGAGI. Trimming at V came to 4 bases and at J to 2 bases, leaving 7 bases not matched to a gene. The CDR3 is 16 residues long. CDR3 DNA: TGTGCCAGCAGTTCCGTAGCGGGGGTGAACACAGATACGCAGTATTTT. Amino acids: CASSSVAGVNTDTQYF.

This sequence joins TRBV6-2 or TRBV6-3 and TRBJ2-7; maybe TRBD2 (5 bases). There are 15 residues in the CDR3. Trimming cost V 8 bases and J 2 bases, with 19 bases left between them. Per germline, CDR1 MNHEY and CDR2 SVGEGT. The CDR3 sequence is CASRRRQAGTYEQYF. DNA of the CDR3: TGTGCCAGCCGCCGCCGGCAGGCCGGGACCTACGAGCAGTACTTC.

This chain links TRBV19 with TRBJ2-1, with 14 bases fitting TRBD2. With 6 bases clipped from V and 9 bases from J, the junction kept 7 bases outside the gene matches. The CDR3 extends over 15 amino acids. Germline CDR1 and CDR2: LNHDA and SQIVND (reference sequence). CDR3 sequence reads: CASRTSGRALTEQFF. The CDR3 DNA sequence: TGTGCCAGTAGGACTAGCGGGAGGGCCCTTACTGAGCAGTTCTTC.

The chain recombines TRBV7-3 with TRBJ2-3; TRBD1 might be the D (5 bases). Trimming took 2 bases from V and 4 from J, leaving 13 bases between them. The germline CDR1 and CDR2 sequences are SGHTA and FQGTGA. The CDR3 is made up of 15 amino acids. This CDR3 is CASSLLPGWADTQYF. In DNA, the CDR3 is TGTGCCAGCAGCTTATTGCCAGGGTGGGCAGATACGCAGTATTTT.

This clone was recorded a few times. This chain connects TRBV4-2 to TRBJ2-1; 11 bases map to TRBD2. Per the germline V gene, CDR1 is LGHNA and CDR2 is YNFKEQ. There are 16 residues in the CDR3. The trim removed 0 bases at V and 2 bases at J, leaving 0 bases unmatched. The CDR3 bases are TGTGCCAGCAGCCAAGAGACTAGCGGGGCCTACAATGAGCAGTTCTTC. Amino acids: CASSQETSGAYNEQFF.

The chain combines TRBV3-1 (or the pseudogene TRBV3-2) with TRBJ2-1, with TRBD2 as a possible D gene (6 bases). Looked up from germline, CDR1 is LGHDT and CDR2 is YNNKEL (reference sequence). With 10 bases removed from V and 8 bases from J, the gap between germline ends came to 18 bases. CDR3 size: 13 residues. The CDR3, as DNA: TGTGCCACTTCGGCCAGCGGGTCGGATGAGCAGTTCTTC. It is translated as CATSASGSDEQFF.

The rearrangement joins TRBV5-1 to TRBJ2-7, with a weak D call TRBD1 (7 bases). CDR3 length: 14 amino acids. Per germline, CDR1 SGHRS and CDR2 YFSETQ. Trimming took off 4 bases at V and 3 bases at J, with 14 bases between the two ends. The CDR3 loop reads CASSPGQEGYEQYF. The DNA for the CDR3 is TGCGCCAGCAGCCCCGGACAGGAGGGCTACGAGCAGTACTTC.

This clone has more than one count but fewer than ten. The CDR3 protein is CASSRSPGDRDVGQPQHF. CDR3 nucleotide sequence: TGTGCCAGCAGCCGTAGTCCGGGGGACAGGGACGTAGGTCAGCCCCAGCATTTT. The rearrangement joins TRBV7-9 to TRBJ1-5, with TRBD1 matching over 9 bases. The CDR3 sequence is 18 residues long. J was trimmed by 6 bases and V by 5 bases; bases with no gene match: 17. Per germline, CDR1 SEHNR and CDR2 FQNEAQ (reference sequence).

The chain combines TRBV21-1 with TRBJ2-7; the DNA was not used to check the table's D call, TRBD2. TRBV21-1 is annotated as a pseudogene. CDR3 length equals 17 residues. CDR3 sequence reads: CASSIRTSGGVRYEQYF. The CDR3 nucleotides are TGTGCCAGCAGCATACGGACTAGCGGGGGGGTACGATACGAGCAGTACTTC.

The V gene is TRBV27, the J gene TRBJ1-2; 7 bases match TRBD1. CDR3 length: 12 amino acids. The germline V gene has CDR1 MNHEY and CDR2 SMNVEV (reference sequence). The V segment lost 7 bases and the J segment 7 bases; nucleotides outside the gene matches: 6. The CDR3: CASNPGTAGYTF. The CDR3 DNA sequence: TGTGCCAGCAACCCAGGGACAGCTGGCTACACCTTC.

J is TRBJ2-3 and V is TRBV6-2 or TRBV6-3; 15 bases are a match to TRBD2. The germline V gene encodes CDR1 MNHEY and CDR2 SVGEGT. The CDR3 length is 18 residues. V shed 6 bases and J 6 bases; nucleotides not matched to a gene: 13. DNA for the CDR3: TGTGCCAGCAGCCCTGGACTAGCGGGGGGGCGATTGTCCGATACGCAGTATTTT. This sequence encodes CASSPGLAGGRLSDTQYF.

The rearrangement links TRBV5-1 to TRBJ2-3; a weak D match, TRBD1 (5 bases). This CDR3 is 15 amino acids long. CDR1 is SGHRS, CDR2 YFSETQ, per germline. The V gene lost 7 bases and the J gene lost 0 bases, with 15 bases spanning the gap. CDR3 nucleotide sequence: TGCGCCAGCCGGTCGTCTAGGGGTAGCACAGATACGCAGTATTTT. It encodes CASRSSRGSTDTQYF. The entire variable domain, with the rest obtained from reference TRBV5-1 and TRBJ2-3, is as follows: KAGVTQTPRYLIKTRGQQVTLSCSPISGHRSVSWYQQTPGQGLQFLFEYFSETQRNKGNFPGRFSGRQFSNSRSEMNVSTLELGDSALYLCASRSSRGSTDTQYFGPGTRLTVL.

This clone was observed once. The chain has TRBV6-1 and TRBJ2-5; TRBD1 is a possible D gene (5 bases). Per germline, CDR1 MNHNS and CDR2 SASEGT. CDR3 length equals 14 residues. V lost 1 base, J lost 3 bases, and 9 bases lay in between. As DNA, the CDR3 is TGTGCCAGCAGTGAAGGGGTAGGGGAAGAGACCCAGTACTTC. It is translated as CASSEGVGEETQYF.

The chain joins TRBV5-4 to TRBJ1-3; D not resolved. Trimming stripped 0 bases from V and 0 bases from J, with 7 bases between. This CDR3 contains 15 residues. Looked up from germline, CDR1 is SGHNT and CDR2 is YYREEE (reference sequence). CDR3 in DNA: TGTGCCAGCAGCTTGGACTGGGCCTCTGGAAACACCATATATTTT. The encoded protein is CASSLDWASGNTIYF.

The chain combines TRBV7-2 with TRBJ2-7, with TRBD2 as a possible D gene (7 bases). The CDR3 totals 15 residues. V lost 5 bases to trimming and J lost 2 bases, with 16 bases between them. The germline V gene has CDR1 SGHTA and CDR2 FQGNSA. The CDR3 DNA is TGTGCCAGCAGCCTGGCGGGGGCCTCGCCCTACGAGCAGTACTTC. Protein product: CASSLAGASPYEQYF.

The chain joins TRBV7-2 to TRBJ1-1, with D unclear. Trimming took 3 bases from V and 5 from J, leaving 10 bases between them. This CDR3 comprises 13 residues. Germline V gene data show CDR1 as SGHTA and CDR2 as FQGNSA. The CDR3 DNA is TGTGCCAGCAGCTTGGGTGAGGTGACTGAAGCTTTCTTT. Its translation is CASSLGEVTEAFF.

J is TRBJ1-4 and V is TRBV6-5; 8 bases align to TRBD1. V lost 6 bases and J lost 5; bases outside the gene matches: 8. CDR3 size: 15 residues. In germline, CDR1 is MNHEY, CDR2 SVGAGI. The CDR3 region has the DNA TGTGCCAGCAGAGCTGCAGGGGGCCGAAATGAAAAACTGTTTTTT. Residues: CASRAAGGRNEKLFF.

The genes are TRBV5-1 and TRBJ2-2, with D maybe TRBD2 (6 bases). The length of the CDR3 is 18 residues. Trimming pared 3 bases from V and 0 bases from J, leaving 18 bases between. Germline V gene lookup returns CDR1 SGHRS and CDR2 YFSETQ. The CDR3 is CASSSREAPGTNTGELFF. In DNA, the CDR3 is TGCGCCAGCAGCTCGCGGGAAGCCCCAGGGACGAACACCGGGGAGCTGTTTTTT.

This clone was observed once. This chain connects TRBV28 to TRBJ1-1, with a tentative D call TRBD1 (5 bases). The CDR3 has 14 amino acids. Between the trimmed V and J ends, which lost 7 bases and 0 bases, there was a span of 12 bases. The germline CDR1 and CDR2 sequences are MDHEN and SYDVKM. The CDR3 loop is CASIQGAVNTEAFF. The CDR3 DNA reads as TGTGCCAGCATTCAAGGGGCGGTGAACACTGAAGCTTTCTTT. The whole variable domain, remainder taken from reference TRBV28 and TRBJ1-1, is DVKVTQSSRYLVKRTGEKVFLECVQDMDHENMFWYRQDPGLGLRLIYFSYDVKMKEKGDIPEGYSVSREKKERFSLILESASTNQTSMYLCASIQGAVNTEAFFGQGTRLTVV.

The J gene is TRBJ1-4, the V gene TRBV3-1 (or the pseudogene TRBV3-2); D unclear. The CDR3 totals 14 residues. Germline V lookup: CDR1 LGHDT, CDR2 YNNKEL (reference sequence). With 0 bases removed from V and 4 bases from J, the gap between germline ends came to 6 bases. As DNA, the CDR3 is TGTGCCAGCAGCCAAGATACAGATAATGAAAAACTGTTTTTT. Residues: CASSQDTDNEKLFF.

The chain is built from TRBV5-1 and TRBJ2-7; D gene uncertain. The CDR3 has 15 residues. The germline CDR1 and CDR2 sequences are SGHRS and YFSETQ. V was cut by 0 bases and J by 2 bases, with 12 bases left in between. This CDR3 is CASSLEGFLTYEQYF. CDR3 coding DNA: TGCGCCAGCAGCTTGGAAGGCTTCCTCACCTACGAGCAGTACTTC.

A single count supports this clone. J is TRBJ1-2 and V is TRBV16; 10 nucleotides agree with TRBD1. The CDR3 is made up of 14 amino acids. V was pared by 2 bases and J by 6 bases, with 3 bases of the junction left unmatched. Germline CDR1 KGHSY, CDR2 FQNENV. CDR3 loop: CASSQPDRGNGYTF. The DNA for the CDR3 is TGTGCCAGCAGCCAACCGGACAGGGGGAATGGCTACACCTTC. Full variable domain (rest looked up from reference TRBV16 and TRBJ1-2): GEEVAQTPKHLVRGEGQKAKLYCAPIKGHSYVFWYQQVLKNEFKFLISFQNENVFDETGMPKERFSAKCLPNSPCSLEIQATKLEDSAVYFCASSQPDRGNGYTFGSGTRLTVV.

V and J are TRBV29-1 and TRBJ1-2; possibly TRBD1 for D (5 bases). The CDR3 extends over 11 amino acids. The germline V gene has CDR1 SQVTM and CDR2 ANQGSEA. Trimming pared 4 bases from V and 8 bases from J, leaving 11 bases between. As DNA, the CDR3 is TGCAGCGTTGGTCAGGGCGGCGGCTACACCTTC. This codes for CSVGQGGGYTF.